This is a list of T cell receptor beta chains from one sample in a study of blood T cell repertoires in COVID-19. Generated by immunoSEQ multiplex PCR, the TCRdb table keeps only in-frame clones and is missing some. The data contain roughly 40,000 clones, about 90% of them singletons. Sequencing was done on a sample of peripheral blood. These receptors originate from a woman in her 40s with acute or convalescent COVID-19. CDR3s include the opening cysteine and the closing phenylalanine or tryptophan. D genes are given only for firm matches. Size is omitted from some rows. Given values are once, few, many or a class for expanded clones.

v_gene	abundance	d_gene	j_gene	CDR3nt	CDR3aa
TRBV2	once	.	TRBJ1-6	TGTGCCAGCAGTGCCTATTCACCCCTCCACTTT	CASSAYSPLHF
TRBV2	.	TRBD2	TRBJ2-4	TGTGCCAGCAGTGCTGTCGGGGAGGGATGGTCCAAAAACATTCAGTACTTC	CASSAVGEGWSKNIQYF
TRBV24-1	.	.	TRBJ1-1	TGTGCCACCAAACAGGGTGTTCACACTGAAGCTTTCTTT	CATKQGVHTEAFF
TRBV11-2	.	TRBD1	TRBJ2-3	TGTGCCAGCAGCTTAGCGATGGGACAGGGGCTGGATACGCAGTATTTT	CASSLAMGQGLDTQYF
TRBV6-5	.	.	TRBJ2-5	TGTGCAAGCTCCGCAGGGGGGATCCAAGAGACCCAGTACTTC	CASSAGGIQETQYF
TRBV2	.	.	TRBJ1-4	TGTGCCAGCAGTGAGCGGATCTCCAATGAAAAACTGTTTTTT	CASSERISNEKLFF
TRBV30	once	.	TRBJ1-2	TGTGCCTGGAGTCTGAGATTGGACACAAATCGGGGCTACACCTTC	CAWSLRLDTNRGYTF
TRBV5-1	.	TRBD2	TRBJ2-1	TGCGCCAGCAGCCCGGAGGGGCGGGGGGTCACAACCTACAATGAGCAGTTCTTC	CASSPEGRGVTTYNEQFF
TRBV5-1	.	.	TRBJ1-1	TGCGCCAGCAGCTTGATGGGCGCTGAAGCTTTCTTT	CASSLMGAEAFF
TRBV20-1	.	.	TRBJ1-4	TGCAGTGCTAGTCAGGGGCCTAATGAAAAACTGTTTTTT	CSASQGPNEKLFF
TRBV28	few	.	TRBJ1-1	TGTGCCAGCAGTCCCAGGACTTCATTCACTGAAGCTTTCTTT	CASSPRTSFTEAFF
TRBV28	.	TRBD1	TRBJ1-1	TGTGCCAGCAGTCTGTTAGTGGGACAGGGGAACACTGAAGCTTTCTTT	CASSLLVGQGNTEAFF
TRBV21-1	.	.	TRBJ2-7	TGTGCCAGCAGCAAATTAAGGCAGGGGTCCGGAAGCTCCTACGAGCAGTACTTC	CASSKLRQGSGSSYEQYF
TRBV6-5	.	TRBD1	TRBJ1-1	TGTGCCAGCAGCGACAGGGGACTTACGAACACTGAAGCTTTCTTT	CASSDRGLTNTEAFF
TRBV29-1	.	.	TRBJ2-4	TGCAGCGTTGAAGACATCAGGGAAGCCAAAAACATTCAGTACTTC	CSVEDIREAKNIQYF
TRBV11-2	.	.	TRBJ2-2	TGTGCCAGCAGCTTAGATCTAGCCACGAACACCGGGGAGCTGTTTTTT	CASSLDLATNTGELFF
TRBV30	.	.	TRBJ1-1	TGTGCCTGGAGTGATAACAGTTTTGGCACTGAAGCTTTCTTT	CAWSDNSFGTEAFF
TRBV19	.	TRBD2	TRBJ2-1	TGTGCCAGTAGTCCAGCGGGGGGGGTGTTGCACAATGAGCAGTTCTTC	CASSPAGGVLHNEQFF
TRBV19	.	.	TRBJ1-2	TGTGCCAGTAGTATAGGGGCAGGCGTTGAAGGCTACACCTTC	CASSIGAGVEGYTF
TRBV15	.	TRBD1	TRBJ2-7	TGTGCCACCAGCAGAGAAGCAGGGGGCACCTACGAGCAGTACTTC	CATSREAGGTYEQYF
TRBV27	.	TRBD1	TRBJ2-1	TGTGCCAGCAGCCAAACCGGGACAGGGATATACTATGAGCAGTTCTTC	CASSQTGTGIYYEQFF
TRBV24-1	.	.	TRBJ1-1	TGTGCCACCAGCCCCACCGGGGAGGGACTAAACACTGAAGCTTTCTTT	CATSPTGEGLNTEAFF
TRBV28	once	TRBD2	TRBJ2-1	TGTGCCAGCAGGGGAGCGGGGGGGCCAAATAATGAGCAGTTCTTC	CASRGAGGPNNEQFF
TRBV28	.	.	TRBJ2-4	TGTGCCAGCAGCCGACAGATTATAGCCAAAAACATTCAGTACTTC	CASSRQIIAKNIQYF
TRBV13	.	TRBD1	TRBJ2-7	TGTGCCAGCAGCGACCGGGGACAGGGAAAAGAGCAGTACTTC	CASSDRGQGKEQYF
TRBV6-5	.	TRBD1	TRBJ2-7	TGTGCCAGCAGGGGACAGGGGAAAGGAGGGCAGTACTTC	CASRGQGKGGQYF
TRBV7-6	.	TRBD2	TRBJ2-2	TGTGCCAGCAGCTTAGTCCCCGGGGGGACCGGGGAGCTGTTTTTT	CASSLVPGGTGELFF
TRBV10-1	.	.	TRBJ1-6	TGCGCCAGCAGTGAGTCGAGGCCTCTGGGTTTAGATTCACCCCTCCACTTT	CASSESRPLGLDSPLHF
TRBV10-3	.	TRBD1	TRBJ1-2	TGTGCCATCAGTGAGCTCCAGACAGGGCTATATGGCTACACCTTC	CAISELQTGLYGYTF
TRBV11-3	.	TRBD2	TRBJ2-2	TGTGCCAGCAGCCCATCCGGACTAGCGGTGTCATCGGTGAACACCGGGGAGCTGTTTTTT	CASSPSGLAVSSVNTGELFF
TRBV6-5	.	.	TRBJ1-4	TGTGCCAGCAGGCTCCGGGAGGGCCCTAATGAAAAACTGTTTTTT	CASRLREGPNEKLFF
TRBV2	.	.	TRBJ2-7	TGTGCCAGCAGTTCGCTCCCCGGGACGGGAGATAGAGGCGAGCAGTACTTC	CASSSLPGTGDRGEQYF
TRBV10-3	.	TRBD1	TRBJ1-2	TGTGCCATCAGTGGACCGGGACAGGGAAAGAGCTATGGCTACACCTTC	CAISGPGQGKSYGYTF
TRBV5-1	.	.	TRBJ1-1	TGCGCCAGCAGCTCACAGGGAAAGGGCACTGAAGCTTTCTTT	CASSSQGKGTEAFF
TRBV7-9	few	.	TRBJ2-1	TGTGCCAGCAGTCCAACCGGTGGGGGGGCGAATGAGCAGTTCTTC	CASSPTGGGANEQFF
TRBV19	.	TRBD1	TRBJ2-5	TGTGCCAGTGGACGGACAGGGGGCCTCGAGGAGACCCAGTACTTC	CASGRTGGLEETQYF
TRBV7-9	.	TRBD1	TRBJ1-1	TGTGCCAGCAGTCACGACAGGGTTGCTGAAGCTTTCTTT	CASSHDRVAEAFF
TRBV28	.	.	TRBJ1-5	TGTGCCAGCAGTTTTTCGGGGGGGCGTCTGATGCCCCAGCATTTT	CASSFSGGRLMPQHF
TRBV7-2	.	TRBD1	TRBJ2-3	TGTGCCAGCAGCTTCGAAGGACAGGGGCCTCAGTATTTT	CASSFEGQGPQYF
TRBV5-4	.	.	TRBJ1-2	TGTGCCAGCAGCTTGGGGGGGGTTGGCTACACCTTC	CASSLGGVGYTF
TRBV5-1	.	TRBD1	TRBJ2-3	TGCGCCAGCAGAGCAAGGACAGGGAGCACAGATACGCAGTATTTT	CASRARTGSTDTQYF
TRBV7-8	.	.	TRBJ2-2	TGTGCCAGCAGCTTAGCGTCGGAGGGAACCGGGGAGCTGTTTTTT	CASSLASEGTGELFF
TRBV7-8	once	.	TRBJ2-2	TGTGCCAGCAGCTTAAGTACCGGAGGGAACACCGGGGAGCTGTTTTTT	CASSLSTGGNTGELFF
TRBV28	.	.	TRBJ1-2	TGTGCCAGCACCCTAATCCAAGGGGGTGGCTACACCTTC	CASTLIQGGGYTF
TRBV28	.	TRBD2	TRBJ2-7	TGTGCCACACACGATTCGACTAGCGGGAGACGCGAGCAGTACTTC	CATHDSTSGRREQYF
TRBV2	.	TRBD2	TRBJ2-1	TGTGCCAGCAGTGCGACCTCTAGCGGGGTCAGGGTGAATGAGCAGTTCTTC	CASSATSSGVRVNEQFF
TRBV12-3/TRBV12-4	.	TRBD1	TRBJ1-6	TGTGCCAGCAGACAGGGGGAAATTTCACCCCTCCACTTT	CASRQGEISPLHF
TRBV9	.	.	TRBJ1-5	TGTGCCAGCAGCGTGGGGGGTGTCGATCAGCCCCAGCATTTT	CASSVGGVDQPQHF
TRBV3-1/TRBV3-2	.	.	TRBJ2-5	TGTGCCAGCAGCCAGAACCTGGCGGGCCTAGGAGAGACCCAGTACTTC	CASSQNLAGLGETQYF
TRBV5-1	.	TRBD2	TRBJ2-5	TGCGCCAGCAGTTCCGGGACTAGCGTTGAAGAGACCCAGTACTTC	CASSSGTSVEETQYF
TRBV7-9	.	.	TRBJ1-4	TGTGCCAGCAGCTTATTTTCGGGTGACGGTGATGAAAAACTGTTTTTT	CASSLFSGDGDEKLFF
TRBV5-4	.	TRBD2	TRBJ2-1	TGTGCCAGCAGCCTGGGGGGACTAGCGGGAAATGAGCAGTTCTTC	CASSLGGLAGNEQFF
TRBV11-2	.	.	TRBJ1-2	TGTGCCAGCAGCTCTTACAGGGTAGCGAACTATGGCTACACCTTC	CASSSYRVANYGYTF
TRBV27	.	TRBD1	TRBJ1-5	TGTGCCAGCAGCCTGCAGACAGGGGGTAGCAATCAGCCCCAGCATTTT	CASSLQTGGSNQPQHF